What follows describes a single TCR beta chain. This sample stems from a study of cytomegalovirus exposure and HLA in healthy donors. PCR amplification relied on 60 Vbeta primers (plus 13 Jbeta primers). Clones were read by immunoSEQ multiplex PCR, and TCRdb kept only the in-frame ones, dropping some. The data show approximately 150,000 clones, with nearly 80% seen just once and about 15% held by the top ten. CDR1 is SGHVS, CDR2 FQNEAQ, per germline. Trimming removed 4 bases from V and 9 bases from J, with 7 bases in between. The CDR3 contains 11 residues. The sample was PBMCs. V usage is TRBV7-8 and J usage is TRBJ2-1; tentative D call: TRBD2 (5 bases). The origin of this receptor is a middle-aged woman in good health and CMV-seronegative. DNA of the CDR3: TGTGCCAGCAGCTGGGGAGTTGAGCAGTTCTTC. It is translated as CASSWGVEQFF.